These 12 T cell receptor beta chains were all obtained from the same sample, sequenced in a study of T cell changes during pregnancy in multiple sclerosis. This table comes from immunoSEQ multiplex PCR, and its TCRdb copy is limited to in-frame clones, with some not included. The top ten hold 0.15% to 0.25% of the sample, which has about 60,000 clones, approximately 90% seen once. The sample was CD4+ T cells from peripheral blood mononuclear cells, taken in the second trimester of pregnancy. These receptors were taken from a female donor with multiple sclerosis, enrolled in a pregnancy study.

The genes are TRBV30 and TRBJ1-1; TRBD1 aligns across 7 bases. The CDR3 totals 13 residues. Germline loops: CDR1 GTSNPN, CDR2 SVGIG (reference sequence). With V trimmed by 4 bases and J by 11 bases, 13 bases remained unmatched. The CDR3 sequence is CAWTTDRDSLAFF. CDR3 DNA sequence: TGTGCCTGGACCACAGACCGGGACAGCTTGGCTTTCTTT.

The V call is TRBV7-9, the J call TRBJ1-6; no clear D. V was shortened by 1 base and J by 7 bases, with 8 bases between the two germline ends. Germline V lookup: CDR1 SEHNR, CDR2 FQNEAQ (reference sequence). The CDR3 has 14 amino acids. CDR3 sequence reads: CASSLGGPNSPLHF. The CDR3 DNA sequence: TGTGCCAGCAGCTTAGGCGGGCCCAATTCACCCCTCCACTTT.

The genes are TRBV7-2 and TRBJ2-1; 15 positions match TRBD2. CDR1 SGHTA and CDR2 FQGNSA come from the germline V gene. The length of the CDR3 is 18 residues. V gave up 5 bases and J gave up 7 bases; unmatched junction bases: 12. The CDR3 nucleotides read TGTGCCAGCAGCCTATTAGGAACCGGGACTAGCGGGAGGAATGAGCAGTTCTTC. Translation: CASSLLGTGTSGRNEQFF.

The V call is TRBV6-4, the J call TRBJ1-2, with D possibly TRBD1 on 6 matching bases. Germline V gene lookup returns CDR1 MRHNA and CDR2 SNTAGT. The CDR3 contains 16 residues. The V end lost 0 bases, the J end lost 4 bases, and 15 bases lay between the germline ends. The CDR3 region is CASSDSWQTGTYGYTF. DNA of the CDR3: TGTGCCAGCAGTGACTCGTGGCAGACAGGAACCTATGGCTACACCTTC.

This clone was seen once. The chain employs TRBV19 and TRBJ1-1; a possible D gene is TRBD1 (5 bases). The V gene lost 3 bases and the J gene lost 2 bases, with 16 bases spanning the gap. Germline values: CDR1 LNHDA, CDR2 SQIVND (reference sequence). This CDR3 has 16 amino acids. The CDR3 DNA follows: TGTGCCAGTAGTATGGGTAGGGGCGCGGATAACACTGAAGCTTTCTTT. This gives the protein CASSMGRGADNTEAFF.

CDR3 sequence (DNA): TGTGCTAGTGGTCTCGATCGGGGGGCTGGCACTGAAGCTTTCTTT. It specifies CASGLDRGAGTEAFF. The chain couples TRBV12-5 to TRBJ1-1; D possibly corresponds to TRBD1 (6 bases). This CDR3 region has 15 residues. The ends were cut back, 5 bases at V and 4 bases at J, with 17 bases in the middle. The V gene's germline CDR1 is LGHNT and CDR2 FRNRAP. Drawing the rest from reference TRBV12-5 and TRBJ1-1, the complete variable domain is DARVTQTPRHKVTEMGQEVTMRCQPILGHNTVFWYRQTMMQGLELLAYFRNRAPLDDSGMPKDRFSAEMPDATLATLKIQPSEPRDSAVYFCASGLDRGAGTEAFFGQGTRLTVV.

The genes are TRBV5-6 and TRBJ2-2; TRBD2 matches at 12 bases. Trimming removed 7 bases from V and 6 bases from J; junction bases left unmatched: 7. There are 15 residues in the CDR3. Germline CDR1 SGHDT, CDR2 YYEEEE. CDR3 sequence: CASSRTSGASGELFF. CDR3 coding DNA: TGTGCCAGCTCAAGGACTAGCGGGGCCTCCGGGGAGCTGTTTTTT.

CDR3 nucleotide sequence: TGTGCCAGCAGTACCCAGGACAGGGGGGCCCCCTACGAGCAGTACTTC. Its protein product is CASSTQDRGAPYEQYF. The chain couples TRBV27 to TRBJ2-7; 10 positions match TRBD1. Germline lookup yields CDR1 MNHEY and CDR2 SMNVEV (reference sequence). The CDR3 is made up of 16 amino acids. The V gene end was trimmed by 5 bases and the J gene end by 2 bases; junction bases not matched to a gene: 9.

The gene calls are TRBV9 and TRBJ2-7; D remains unclear. Germline V gene lookup returns CDR1 SGDLS and CDR2 YYNGEE. V was shortened by 0 bases and J by 4 bases, with 11 bases between the two germline ends. This CDR3 comprises 14 residues. CDR3 sequence (DNA): TGTGCCAGCAGCGTAGCCCCAGGCCTTTACGAGCAGTACTTC. Translating gives CASSVAPGLYEQYF.

The chain links TRBV19 to TRBJ1-5; D not certain. The V gene lost 3 bases and the J gene lost 6 bases, with 15 bases spanning the gap. In germline, CDR1 is LNHDA, CDR2 SQIVND (reference sequence). This CDR3 contains 15 residues. The CDR3 here is CASSIDLGLFQPQHF. In DNA, the CDR3 is TGTGCCAGTAGTATCGACCTTGGACTTTTTCAGCCCCAGCATTTT.

In this sample, this clone turned up once. The CDR3, as DNA: TGTGCCAGCAGTTACGGTCAGGGTAATGAAAAACTGTTTTTT. It encodes CASSYGQGNEKLFF. The chain couples TRBV6-5 to TRBJ1-4, with D perhaps TRBD1 (5 bases). This CDR3 contains 14 residues. The V end was cut by 2 bases, the J end by 4 bases, with 8 bases between. Looked up from germline, CDR1 is MNHEY and CDR2 is SVGAGI.

The chain uses TRBV5-1 and TRBJ2-5, with TRBD1 identical over 7 bases. Looked up from germline, CDR1 is SGHRS and CDR2 is YFSETQ. The J segment lost 3 bases and the V segment lost 0 bases, leaving 5 bases of the junction unmatched. CDR3 size: 15 residues. Here the CDR3 reads CASSLVGQRKETQYF. The CDR3 DNA reads TGCGCCAGCAGCTTGGTGGGACAGAGGAAAGAGACCCAGTACTTC.